The T cell receptor (beta chain) described here comes from a study of CD8 T cells in Susac syndrome. After extraction with the RNeasy kit, about 0.5 to 1 ug of the RNA was reverse transcribed using random hexamers. A multiplex approach, immunoSEQ multiplex PCR, amplified TCR beta CDR3 across 54 Vbeta and 13 Jbeta. TCRdb redid the calling of the immunoSEQ multiplex PCR reads with MiXCR, one entry per CDR3 protein. The repertoire consists of about 200,000 distinct CDR3 sequences, with around 93% occurring once and the leading ten covering around 0.1%. CDR3 length: 14 residues. Germline assignment: CDR1 SGHRS and CDR2 YFSETQ. Trimming shortened V by 0 bases and J by 4 bases, and 10 bases separated the two germline ends.

Sequencing input: CD4+ T cells from PBMCs. This TCR derives from a human donor in good health. The gene calls are TRBV5-1 and TRBJ1-2; no reliable D call. CDR3 protein: CASSLAGNTYGYTF. DNA of the CDR3: TGCGCCAGCAGCTTGGCGGGGAATACCTATGGCTACACCTTC.